The 3 T cell receptor beta chains in this list originate from one sample, sequenced in a study of OX40 agonist ivuxolimab in advanced cancers. Library preparation used the immunoSEQ multiplex PCR assay. TCRdb holds this immuneACCESS table with in-frame rearrangements only. Some clones are missing; in checked studies, unresolved V genes explain under half, and the rest has no known cause. The sample profile shows 27,000 or so clones; 80% to 90% of them were found once. The ten largest clones represent over 35% of the sample. The starting material was CD4+ or CD8+ T cells sorted from blood, obtained in a trial of the OX40 agonist ivuxolimab. These receptors were taken from an adult with an advanced solid tumor such as melanoma, head and neck, liver or kidney cancer.

V gene TRBV5-3 combines with J gene TRBJ1-1; D perhaps matches TRBD1 (5 bases). TRBV5-3 is marked as an open reading frame, function uncertain. The CDR3 sequence is 12 residues long. V dropped 8 bases and J dropped 6 bases, with 14 bases sitting between them. In DNA, the CDR3 is TGTGCCAGCAGCGCCGACAGTTCTGAAGCTTTCTTT. Its protein product is CASSADSSEAFF.

V usage is TRBV7-6 and J usage is TRBJ1-2; possible D gene TRBD1, 5 bases. The CDR3 is 15 residues long. V lost 5 bases and J 3 bases, leaving 16 bases between the germline ends. Germline V CDR1 and CDR2: SGHVS, FNYEAQ. For the CDR3, the DNA is TGTGCCAGCAGCCCCGGGGGGGGATTTGACTATGGCTACACCTTC. This translates into CASSPGGGFDYGYTF. Drawing the rest from reference TRBV7-6 and TRBJ1-2, the complete variable domain is GAGVSQSPRYKVTKRGQDVALRCDPISGHVSLYWYRQALGQGPEFLTYFNYEAQQDKSGLPNDRFSAERPEGSISTLTIQRTEQRDSAMYRCASSPGGGFDYGYTFGSGTRLTVV.

The rearrangement links TRBV7-2 to TRBJ1-1; D uncertain. Per germline, CDR1 SGHTA and CDR2 FQGNSA. This CDR3 has 13 amino acids. V was trimmed by 6 bases and J by 1 base, leaving 9 bases between them. CDR3 sequence (DNA): TGTGCCAGCAGTCTCATCCGGAACACTGAAGCTTTCTTT. It encodes CASSLIRNTEAFF.